This T cell receptor beta chain was observed in a study of T cells in localized non-small cell lung cancer. Study-wide results and caveats: Adjacent lung had a median around 50 of the 100 largest tumor clones. Longer overall survival was associated with a higher density of T cells in the blood. Adjacent uninvolved lung had the highest clonality, suggesting focused antigen responses.

This clone has only a few counts. As yet, its antigen is unknown. V lost 7 bases and J 4 bases, leaving 8 bases between the germline ends. The CDR3 has 12 amino acids. CDR1 and CDR2 from the germline V gene are SGDLS and YYNGEE. The table came from immunoSEQ multiplex PCR; TCRdb's copy has only in-frame clones and leaves some out. The table has roughly 1,200 clones, around 21% seen once. The chain carries TRBV9 and TRBJ1-4; the D is unclear. The clonotype originates from a male donor at least 60 years old with stage III lung adenocarcinoma. This specimen consisted of normal lung tissue next to the tumor, obtained before any cancer treatment. The CDR3 sequence is CASSQNNEKLFF. The CDR3 bases are TGTGCCAGCTCCCAGAATAATGAAAAACTGTTTTTT.